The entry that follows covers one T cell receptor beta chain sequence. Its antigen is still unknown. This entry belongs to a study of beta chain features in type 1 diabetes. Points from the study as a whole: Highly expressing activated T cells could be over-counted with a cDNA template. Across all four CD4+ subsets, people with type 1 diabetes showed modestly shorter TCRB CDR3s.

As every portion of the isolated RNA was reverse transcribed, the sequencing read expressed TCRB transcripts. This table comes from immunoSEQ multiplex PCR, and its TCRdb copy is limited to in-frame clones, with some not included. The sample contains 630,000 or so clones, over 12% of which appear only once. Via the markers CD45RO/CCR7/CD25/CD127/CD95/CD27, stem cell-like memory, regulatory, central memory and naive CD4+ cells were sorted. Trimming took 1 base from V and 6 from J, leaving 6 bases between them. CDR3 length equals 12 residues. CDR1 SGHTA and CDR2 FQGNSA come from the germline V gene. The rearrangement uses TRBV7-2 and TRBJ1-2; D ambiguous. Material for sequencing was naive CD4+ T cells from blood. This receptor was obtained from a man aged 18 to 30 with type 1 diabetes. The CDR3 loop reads CASSLGADGYTF. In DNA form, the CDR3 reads TGTGCCAGCAGCTTAGGAGCGGATGGCTACACCTTC.